This TCR beta chain was obtained from a study of beta chain features in type 1 diabetes. This clone was counted between two and nine times. Its antigen is not identified. Notes on the study in general: Unsettled here was the matter of whether HLA type influences TCRB rearrangement. A moderate, significant TCRB CDR3 shortening appeared in type 1 diabetes across four CD4+ subsets. PCR may have favored shorter templates equally in patients and controls.

The CDR3 contains 13 residues. Germline V lookup: CDR1 LNHDA, CDR2 SQIVND (reference sequence). Between the trimmed V and J ends, which lost 3 bases and 3 bases, there was a span of 6 bases. Investigators reverse transcribed all isolated RNA, so they sequenced expressed TCRB transcripts. The method was immunoSEQ multiplex PCR; TCRdb's version includes in-frame clones alone and lacks a portion of them. Here the sample spans about 360,000 clones, roughly 13% being singletons. The receptor was derived from a woman between 18 and 30 years old with type 1 diabetes. The genes are TRBV19 and TRBJ2-1; D gene ambiguous. Sequenced: naive CD4+ T cells from blood. The CDR3 DNA is TGTGCCAGTAGTATGGCTTACTACAATGAGCAGTTCTTC. This codes for CASSMAYYNEQFF.